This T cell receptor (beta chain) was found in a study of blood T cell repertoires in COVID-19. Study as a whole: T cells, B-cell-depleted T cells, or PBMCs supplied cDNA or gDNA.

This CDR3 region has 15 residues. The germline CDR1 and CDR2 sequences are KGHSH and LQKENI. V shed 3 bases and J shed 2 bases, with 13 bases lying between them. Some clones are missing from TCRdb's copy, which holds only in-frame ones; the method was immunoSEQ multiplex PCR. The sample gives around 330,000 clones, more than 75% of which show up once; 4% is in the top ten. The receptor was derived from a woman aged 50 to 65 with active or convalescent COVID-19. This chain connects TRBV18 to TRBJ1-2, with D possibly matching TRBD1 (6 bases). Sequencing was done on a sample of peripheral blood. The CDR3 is CASSPQDSANYGYTF. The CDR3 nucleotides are TGTGCCAGCTCACCCCAGGACAGTGCCAACTATGGCTACACCTTC. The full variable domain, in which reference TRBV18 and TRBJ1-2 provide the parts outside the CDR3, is NAGVMQNPRHLVRRRGQEARLRCSPMKGHSHVYWYRQLPEEGLKFMVYLQKENIIDESGMPKERFSAEFPKEGPSILRIQQVVRGDSAAYFCASSPQDSANYGYTFGSGTRLTVV.